This T cell receptor beta chain comes out of a study of T-cell memory formation after mild COVID-19. Background on the study: The two donors had largely donor-specific TCR clusters.

Points from the study as a whole: Shrinking CD4+ clones resided mostly in CM and EM, and CD8+ ones in EMRA. Confirmation of SARS-CoV-2 specificity was lacking for second-wave clones peaking day 37.

Details on this clonotype: Its specificity is not known.

TCRdb re-derived calls from the 5' RACE reads in MiXCR, one entry per CDR3 protein. The data contain about 290,000 distinct CDR3 sequences, approximately 15% of them singletons. CDR3 length: 13 amino acids. Between the trimmed V and J ends, which lost 10 bases and 2 bases, there was a span of 14 bases. This chain links TRBV12-3 or TRBV12-4 with TRBJ1-1, with no clear D. This receptor was obtained from a young man who had mild COVID-19 (a few samples of this study predate the infection). Cell type and time point are not known. Sequencing input: PBMCs or a T cell subset sorted from them (not recorded which). In DNA form, the CDR3 reads TGTGCCACCGTAGGACGTATCAACACTGAAGCTTTCTTT. Translating gives CATVGRINTEAFF.